This T cell receptor (beta chain) was captured in a study of blood T cell repertoires in COVID-19. Cohort allocation depended upon clinical history that participants reported. This table comes from immunoSEQ multiplex PCR, and its TCRdb copy is limited to in-frame clones, with some not included. This repertoire shows around 360,000 clones, over 75% found once; its top ten account for around 2%. The junction had 8 bases not matched to a gene; V was cut back by 1 base and J by 2 bases. Germline values: CDR1 SGHAT, CDR2 FQNNGV. The CDR3 runs to 16 residues. V is TRBV11-2 and J is TRBJ2-7, with 7 bases fitting TRBD2. The specimen was PBMCs or T cells enriched from blood (not recorded which). The source is a man between 35 and 55 years old in a cohort exposed to, infected with or recovered from COVID-19 (not recorded which). The DNA for the CDR3 is TGTGCCAGCAGCTTAGCCTCAGCCGGGACTACCTACGAGCAGTACTTC. Translated, it gives CASSLASAGTTYEQYF.